A selection of T cell receptor beta chains follows, all from one sample in a study of shared clonotypes between healthy human individuals. Data came from immunoSEQ multiplex PCR; TCRdb stores just in-frame clones and leaves some out. The table includes about 1 million clones, around 74% detected once. Sequences were obtained from memory CD4+ T cells sorted from blood. These receptors were collected from a man in his late teens or twenties in good health. CDR3s include the opening cysteine and the closing phenylalanine or tryptophan. Fields, in order: CDR3 DNA, CDR3 protein, clone size, J gene, D gene, V gene. D genes are given only for firm matches. Some rows mark clone size as missing; the rest say once, few, many or name a class of expanded clone.

cdr3_nt: TGTGCCAGCAGTTTTAGGGGACAGGGAACGTTCCGGGAATTCGGGGAGCTGTTTTTT; cdr3_aa: CASSFRGQGTFREFGELFF; clone_size: few; j_call: TRBJ2-2; d_call: TRBD1; v_call: TRBV27
cdr3_nt: TGCGCCAGCAGTGAGTCGGGAGAGCAGTACTTC; cdr3_aa: CASSESGEQYF; clone_size: few; j_call: TRBJ2-7; d_call: -; v_call: TRBV10-1
cdr3_nt: TGTGCCAGCAGCTTCGGTGACCTACGAGGGACCCAGTACTTC; cdr3_aa: CASSFGDLRGTQYF; clone_size: -; j_call: TRBJ2-5; d_call: -; v_call: TRBV5-4
cdr3_nt: TGTGCCTGGAGTAACTGGGAAAACTTACATTGGAATTCACCCCTCCACTTT; cdr3_aa: CAWSNWENLHWNSPLHF; clone_size: -; j_call: TRBJ1-6; d_call: -; v_call: TRBV30
cdr3_nt: TGTGCCAGTAGTTCGAGTGGCAGGACTGAAGCTTTCTTT; cdr3_aa: CASSSSGRTEAFF; clone_size: -; j_call: TRBJ1-1; d_call: -; v_call: TRBV19
cdr3_nt: TGTGCCATCAGCGGACCCACCTACAATGAGCAGTTCTTC; cdr3_aa: CAISGPTYNEQFF; clone_size: -; j_call: TRBJ2-1; d_call: -; v_call: TRBV10-3
cdr3_nt: TGTGCCAGCAGTTTACAGGGTTTTTCAAACGAGCAGTACTTC; cdr3_aa: CASSLQGFSNEQYF; clone_size: -; j_call: TRBJ2-7; d_call: -; v_call: TRBV28
cdr3_nt: TGCAGCCCCTCAACGTTAGACTGGTCTAGCACAGATACGCAGTATTTT; cdr3_aa: CSPSTLDWSSTDTQYF; clone_size: -; j_call: TRBJ2-3; d_call: -; v_call: TRBV29-1
cdr3_nt: TGCGCCAGCAGTGAGCAAGGGGGCACTGAAGCTTTCTTT; cdr3_aa: CASSEQGGTEAFF; clone_size: -; j_call: TRBJ1-1; d_call: -; v_call: TRBV10-1
cdr3_nt: TGTGCCAGTAGTATCGACGGACAGGGACTGAGAAATGGCTACACCTTC; cdr3_aa: CASSIDGQGLRNGYTF; clone_size: -; j_call: TRBJ1-2; d_call: TRBD1; v_call: TRBV19
cdr3_nt: TGTGCCAGCAGCGGGAGGACGACCTACGAGCAGTACTTC; cdr3_aa: CASSGRTTYEQYF; clone_size: -; j_call: TRBJ2-7; d_call: -; v_call: TRBV5-4
cdr3_nt: TGTGCCAGTAGTTTGGAGTCAGGGGGAGGCTACACCTTC; cdr3_aa: CASSLESGGGYTF; clone_size: -; j_call: TRBJ1-2; d_call: TRBD1; v_call: TRBV19
cdr3_nt: TGTGCCAGCAGCCAAGATGCAGGACAGGGATTCTATGGCTACACCTTC; cdr3_aa: CASSQDAGQGFYGYTF; clone_size: -; j_call: TRBJ1-2; d_call: TRBD1; v_call: TRBV14
cdr3_nt: TGTGCCAGCAGCCCAACCGGGGCCGCCGGTGGGTACTTC; cdr3_aa: CASSPTGAAGGYF; clone_size: many; j_call: TRBJ2-7; d_call: -; v_call: TRBV7-2
cdr3_nt: TGTGCCAGCAGTTTGGTCGGGGGACAGGGCAACTATGGCTACACCTTC; cdr3_aa: CASSLVGGQGNYGYTF; clone_size: -; j_call: TRBJ1-2; d_call: TRBD1; v_call: TRBV28
cdr3_nt: TGTGCCAGCTCACCAGGGACTCGCGCCTACGAGCAGTACTTC; cdr3_aa: CASSPGTRAYEQYF; clone_size: -; j_call: TRBJ2-7; d_call: -; v_call: TRBV18
cdr3_nt: TGTGCTAGTGGTTTGTCAGACTCCCAGCCCCAGCATTTT; cdr3_aa: CASGLSDSQPQHF; clone_size: -; j_call: TRBJ1-5; d_call: -; v_call: TRBV12-5
cdr3_nt: TGTGCCAGCAGTTACTGGGGCCGGGAAGAGACCCAGTACTTC; cdr3_aa: CASSYWGREETQYF; clone_size: -; j_call: TRBJ2-5; d_call: -; v_call: TRBV6-5
cdr3_nt: TGTGCCAGCAGTTTATCGGCCTGGGCGGTGGGCACCGGGGAGCTGTTTTTT; cdr3_aa: CASSLSAWAVGTGELFF; clone_size: many; j_call: TRBJ2-2; d_call: -; v_call: TRBV27
cdr3_nt: TGTGCCAGCAGCGAGGTGGGGCGGGGAGAGACCCAGTACTTC; cdr3_aa: CASSEVGRGETQYF; clone_size: -; j_call: TRBJ2-5; d_call: -; v_call: TRBV5-4
cdr3_nt: TGCGCCAGCAGCCCGGGACTAGCGGGAGGGCGTGAGACCCAGTACTTC; cdr3_aa: CASSPGLAGGRETQYF; clone_size: few; j_call: TRBJ2-5; d_call: TRBD2; v_call: TRBV5-1
cdr3_nt: TGTGCCAGTAGCGTTGGCTTCGATAATCAGCCCCAGCATTTT; cdr3_aa: CASSVGFDNQPQHF; clone_size: few; j_call: TRBJ1-5; d_call: -; v_call: TRBV19
cdr3_nt: TGTGCCAGCAGCCCGTTATTGGGGGGATCGTACGAGCAGTACTTC; cdr3_aa: CASSPLLGGSYEQYF; clone_size: -; j_call: TRBJ2-7; d_call: -; v_call: TRBV11-2
cdr3_nt: TGTGCCAGCAGCCCGGCGGGTTTCTCCTACAATGAGCAGTTCTTC; cdr3_aa: CASSPAGFSYNEQFF; clone_size: -; j_call: TRBJ2-1; d_call: -; v_call: TRBV7-9
cdr3_nt: TGTGCCAGCAGCGTAGCGGGAGGCAGGGATGGAAACACCATATATTTT; cdr3_aa: CASSVAGGRDGNTIYF; clone_size: once; j_call: TRBJ1-3; d_call: -; v_call: TRBV9
cdr3_nt: TGTGCCAGCAGTAAGGGGGCCTACGAGCAGTACTTC; cdr3_aa: CASSKGAYEQYF; clone_size: once; j_call: TRBJ2-7; d_call: -; v_call: TRBV2
cdr3_nt: TGTGCCAGCGACCGGGACGGAAGCTCCTACAATGAGCAGTTCTTC; cdr3_aa: CASDRDGSSYNEQFF; clone_size: -; j_call: TRBJ2-1; d_call: -; v_call: TRBV5-5
cdr3_nt: TGTGCCAGCAGTGAAGCGGGACTCCACGAGCAGTACTTC; cdr3_aa: CASSEAGLHEQYF; clone_size: -; j_call: TRBJ2-7; d_call: -; v_call: TRBV2
cdr3_nt: TGTGCCAGCAGCTCCAGCGGGGGGGCCCGGGGCACCGGGGAGCTGTTTTTT; cdr3_aa: CASSSSGGARGTGELFF; clone_size: once; j_call: TRBJ2-2; d_call: TRBD2; v_call: TRBV7-9
cdr3_nt: TGTGCCAGCAGCCCCAGGGGGTTTCAGCCCCAGCATTTT; cdr3_aa: CASSPRGFQPQHF; clone_size: -; j_call: TRBJ1-5; d_call: TRBD1; v_call: TRBV7-2
cdr3_nt: TGTGCCAGCAGCACCCCCGGGACAGGGACTTCCCTCTCCTTC; cdr3_aa: CASSTPGTGTSLSF; clone_size: -; j_call: TRBJ1-2; d_call: TRBD1; v_call: TRBV5-6
cdr3_nt: TGCGCCAGCAGCCAAGACGCGGGAGACTATGGCTACACCTTC; cdr3_aa: CASSQDAGDYGYTF; clone_size: -; j_call: TRBJ1-2; d_call: -; v_call: TRBV4-3
cdr3_nt: TGTGCCAGCAGGCAAGGGACTAGCGGACTCAATGAGCAGTTCTTC; cdr3_aa: CASRQGTSGLNEQFF; clone_size: -; j_call: TRBJ2-1; d_call: TRBD2; v_call: TRBV7-2
cdr3_nt: TGTGCCTGGAGTCCCCAGGACAGGACCAGTCAGCCCCAGCATTTT; cdr3_aa: CAWSPQDRTSQPQHF; clone_size: -; j_call: TRBJ1-5; d_call: TRBD1; v_call: TRBV30
cdr3_nt: TGTGCCAGCAGACGGAGGGCCGGGGGCTACGAGCAGTACTTC; cdr3_aa: CASRRRAGGYEQYF; clone_size: few; j_call: TRBJ2-7; d_call: -; v_call: TRBV6-1
cdr3_nt: TGTGCCAGCAGCTTGGAAGTCAGCGGGGGCTCCCAAGAGACCCAGTACTTC; cdr3_aa: CASSLEVSGGSQETQYF; clone_size: -; j_call: TRBJ2-5; d_call: TRBD2; v_call: TRBV5-8
cdr3_nt: TGTGCCAGCAGTGGGTGGCAGAGACAAGAGACCCAGTACTTC; cdr3_aa: CASSGWQRQETQYF; clone_size: -; j_call: TRBJ2-5; d_call: -; v_call: TRBV2
cdr3_nt: TGCGCCAGCAGCCAAGGACTAGCGGGAGGGCAAGTCGAGCAGTACTTC; cdr3_aa: CASSQGLAGGQVEQYF; clone_size: -; j_call: TRBJ2-7; d_call: TRBD2; v_call: TRBV4-1
cdr3_nt: TGCGCCAGCAGTGAGTCGACCAGGCAGCCCCAGCATTTT; cdr3_aa: CASSESTRQPQHF; clone_size: -; j_call: TRBJ1-5; d_call: -; v_call: TRBV10-2
cdr3_nt: TGTGCCACCGCTCTTCAGGGTCAGCCCCAGCATTTT; cdr3_aa: CATALQGQPQHF; clone_size: -; j_call: TRBJ1-5; d_call: -; v_call: TRBV19
cdr3_nt: TGTGCCAGCAGTGTACCTAGCGGGGTCCAGAGCTCCTACGAGCAGTACTTC; cdr3_aa: CASSVPSGVQSSYEQYF; clone_size: -; j_call: TRBJ2-7; d_call: TRBD2; v_call: TRBV6-1
cdr3_nt: TGTGCCAGCAGCTACAGGACAGACGCCGGGGAGCTGTTTTTT; cdr3_aa: CASSYRTDAGELFF; clone_size: -; j_call: TRBJ2-2; d_call: -; v_call: TRBV7-2